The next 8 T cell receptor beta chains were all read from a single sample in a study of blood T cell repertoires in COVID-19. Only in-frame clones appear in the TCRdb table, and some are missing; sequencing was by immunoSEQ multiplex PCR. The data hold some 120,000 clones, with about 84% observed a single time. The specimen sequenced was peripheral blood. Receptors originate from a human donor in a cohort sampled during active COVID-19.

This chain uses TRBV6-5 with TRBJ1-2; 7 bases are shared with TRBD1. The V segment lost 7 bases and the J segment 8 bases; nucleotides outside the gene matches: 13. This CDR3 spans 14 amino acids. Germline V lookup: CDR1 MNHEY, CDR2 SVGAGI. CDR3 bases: TGTGCCAGCACCCTAGGGTCGACAGGGCAAGGCTACACCTTC. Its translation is CASTLGSTGQGYTF.

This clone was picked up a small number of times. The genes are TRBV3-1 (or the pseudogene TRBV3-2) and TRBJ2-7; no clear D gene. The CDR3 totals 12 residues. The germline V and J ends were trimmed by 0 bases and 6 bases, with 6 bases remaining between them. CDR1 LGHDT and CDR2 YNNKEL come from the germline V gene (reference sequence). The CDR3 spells CASSQDSREQYF. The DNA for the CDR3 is TGTGCCAGCAGCCAAGACTCCCGCGAGCAGTACTTC.

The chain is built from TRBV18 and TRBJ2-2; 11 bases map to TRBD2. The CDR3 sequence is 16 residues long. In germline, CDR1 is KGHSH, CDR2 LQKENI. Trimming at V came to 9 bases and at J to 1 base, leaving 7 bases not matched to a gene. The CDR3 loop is CASYGGTSGNTGELFF. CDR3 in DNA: TGTGCCAGTTACGGCGGGACTAGCGGGAACACCGGGGAGCTGTTTTTT.

CDR3 nucleotides: TGTGCCAGCAGCGCATCTAGCGGGAGGGCAGATGAGCAGTTCTTC. Its translation is CASSASSGRADEQFF. This chain uses TRBV9 with TRBJ2-1; 12 nucleotides match TRBD2. This CDR3 contains 15 residues. The V gene end was trimmed by 3 bases and the J gene end by 8 bases; junction bases not matched to a gene: 6. Germline CDR1 reads SGDLS; CDR2 reads YYNGEE.

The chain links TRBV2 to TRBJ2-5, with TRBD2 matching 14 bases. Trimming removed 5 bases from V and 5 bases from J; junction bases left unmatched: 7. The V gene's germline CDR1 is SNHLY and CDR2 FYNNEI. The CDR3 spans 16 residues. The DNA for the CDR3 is TGTGCCAGCAGTACCGGGACTAGCGGGAGTCGGGAGACCCAGTACTTC. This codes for CASSTGTSGSRETQYF.

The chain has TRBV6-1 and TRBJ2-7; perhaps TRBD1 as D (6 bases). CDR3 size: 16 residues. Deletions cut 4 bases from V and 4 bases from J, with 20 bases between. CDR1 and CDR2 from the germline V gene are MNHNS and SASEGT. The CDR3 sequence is CASSAHPKGEGYEQYF. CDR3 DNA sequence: TGTGCCAGCAGTGCCCATCCTAAGGGGGAAGGGTACGAGCAGTACTTC.

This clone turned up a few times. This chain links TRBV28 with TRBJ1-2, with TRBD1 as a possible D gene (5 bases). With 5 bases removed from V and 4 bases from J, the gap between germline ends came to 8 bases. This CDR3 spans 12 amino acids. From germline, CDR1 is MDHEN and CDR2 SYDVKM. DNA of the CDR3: TGTGCCAGCAGTACGGGGGGCTATGGCTACACCTTC. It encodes CASSTGGYGYTF.

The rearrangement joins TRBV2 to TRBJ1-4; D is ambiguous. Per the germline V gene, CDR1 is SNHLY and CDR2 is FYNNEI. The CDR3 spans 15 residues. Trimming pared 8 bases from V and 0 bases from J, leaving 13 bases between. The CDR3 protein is CASRPELTTNEKLFF. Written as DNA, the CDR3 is TGTGCCAGCCGCCCCGAGTTGACAACTAATGAAAAACTGTTTTTT.